Presented here are 2 T cell receptor beta chains from one specimen sequenced in a study of T cell responses to AZD1222 COVID-19 vaccine. TCRdb's copy holds only in-frame clones and misses some; the assay was immunoSEQ multiplex PCR. The sample records about 100,000 clones, around 87% being singletons. Sample: peripheral blood, taken on day 0 of AZD1222 vaccination. These receptors all stem from an adult in good health.

The chain carries TRBV10-3 and TRBJ1-1, with 8 bases identical to TRBD1. J gave up 2 bases and V 3 bases, and 14 bases lay outside the gene matches. In germline, CDR1 is ENHRY, CDR2 SYGVKD. The CDR3 totals 18 residues. The CDR3 DNA reads as TGTGCCATCAGTGATAGTTTGGGCGCAGGGGGCCCTAACACTGAAGCTTTCTTT. Protein: CAISDSLGAGGPNTEAFF.

The J gene is TRBJ1-2, the V gene TRBV19; D might be TRBD1 (5 bases). CDR1 is LNHDA and CDR2 is SQIVND in the germline V gene (reference sequence). CDR3 length: 14 residues. V lost 3 bases and J lost 8, with 16 bases in between. CDR3 in amino acids: CASSIDVRGVGYTF. The CDR3 region has the DNA TGTGCCAGTAGTATTGACGTTCGGGGGGTCGGCTACACCTTC.